The rows below give T cell receptor beta chains drawn from one sample of a study of shared clonotypes between healthy human individuals. Method: immunoSEQ multiplex PCR; TCRdb's copy keeps in-frame clones and lacks some. This table has over a million clones, around four fifths appearing once. Sequencing was carried out using memory CD4+ T cells sorted from blood. The receptors derive from a man between 18 and 29 years old in good health. CDR3s include the opening cysteine and the closing phenylalanine or tryptophan. A D gene is named only where the DNA matches it firmly. The listing skips clone size in some rows; elsewhere it reads once, few, many or a size class.

d_gene,v_gene,abundance,j_gene,CDR3nt,CDR3aa
TRBD1,TRBV10-1,.,TRBJ2-7,TGCGCCAGCAGGTCCGGGACAGGGGGCGCAGGGCCCTACGAGCAGTACTTC,CASRSGTGGAGPYEQYF
TRBD2,TRBV29-1,.,TRBJ2-1,TGCAGCGTCCAAGCGGGGGGCGGTTCCAATGAGCAGTTCTTC,CSVQAGGGSNEQFF
.,TRBV29-1,.,TRBJ2-2,TGCAGCGTTCAGACAGTTTCGAACACCGGGGAGCTGTTTTTT,CSVQTVSNTGELFF
.,TRBV5-1,.,TRBJ2-1,TGCGCCAGCAGCCGTCAGGGGTCAGGAGCTTACAATGAGCAGTTCTTC,CASSRQGSGAYNEQFF
TRBD1,TRBV10-3,.,TRBJ1-2,TGTGCCACTGGACAGGGGGCCTATGGCTACACCTTC,CATGQGAYGYTF
.,TRBV7-9,.,TRBJ1-5,TGTGCCAGCGGGGCAGATAATCAGCCCCAGCATTTT,CASGADNQPQHF
.,TRBV27,.,TRBJ2-3,TGTGCCAGCAGTGGTGTGACTAGGGGAGGAGATACGCAGTATTTT,CASSGVTRGGDTQYF
.,TRBV5-6,.,TRBJ1-3,TGTGCCAGCAGCTTGGGCTCAGTCAGGGCTGGAAACACCATATATTTT,CASSLGSVRAGNTIYF
TRBD2,TRBV27,.,TRBJ2-5,TGTGCCAGCAGTTTATCTTCCCGTTGGGGGAGGGGCCAAGAGACCCAGTACTTC,CASSLSSRWGRGQETQYF
TRBD2,TRBV7-9,.,TRBJ2-1,TGTGCCAGCAGCTTAGGAGGGGCTAGCGGGTGGAATGAGCAGTTCTTC,CASSLGGASGWNEQFF
TRBD2,TRBV7-8,.,TRBJ2-7,TGTGCCAGCAGCGTCCCGGGACTAGCGGGAGTAGTGCAGTACTTC,CASSVPGLAGVVQYF
.,TRBV4-3,.,TRBJ2-6,TGCGCCAGCAGCCTAACAGGTGGGGCCAACGTCCTGACTTTC,CASSLTGGANVLTF
TRBD1,TRBV19,.,TRBJ2-2,TGTGCCAGTAAACAAAGGGACAGGGAATACACCGGGGAGCTGTTTTTT,CASKQRDREYTGELFF
TRBD2,TRBV7-9,.,TRBJ2-3,TGTGCCAGCAGCTATTTTATTGAGCGGGAGGGCCGGGATACGCAGTATTTT,CASSYFIEREGRDTQYF
TRBD1,TRBV14,.,TRBJ1-1,TGTGCCAGCAGCCAAGATTTTGGGACAGGGGCGTCACCTGAAGCTTTCTTT,CASSQDFGTGASPEAFF
.,TRBV2,few,TRBJ2-2,TGTGCCAGCAGCCGCACGGGAGAGGGCACCGGGGAGCTGTTTTTT,CASSRTGEGTGELFF
.,TRBV30,.,TRBJ1-2,TGTGCCTGGAGTCAGTTCGGCAGGGTGGGGTATGGCTACACCTTC,CAWSQFGRVGYGYTF
.,TRBV30,.,TRBJ1-2,TGTGCCTGGAGCTCGGGACCGAGCTATGGCTACACCTTC,CAWSSGPSYGYTF
.,TRBV5-1,.,TRBJ2-7,TGCGCCAGCAGCTCAACTACGAACGCGAACGAGCAGTACTTC,CASSSTTNANEQYF
.,TRBV29-1,.,TRBJ1-2,TGCAGCGTCCTGGACGGTACTAACTATGGCTACACCTTC,CSVLDGTNYGYTF
.,TRBV6-1,.,TRBJ1-5,TGTGCCAGCAGTGTTCAGGAAAGGCAGCCCCAGCATTTT,CASSVQERQPQHF
.,TRBV10-2,.,TRBJ2-4,TGCGCCAGCCAGGACGGGGCCAAAAACATTCAGTACTTC,CASQDGAKNIQYF
.,TRBV2,few,TRBJ1-5,TGTGCCAGCAGGGAAGGGAGGGTTGGTCAGCCCCAGCATTTT,CASREGRVGQPQHF
TRBD2,TRBV5-6,few,TRBJ2-5,TGTGCCAGCAGCTTAACGACGGGACTAGCGGTGACCCAGTACTTC,CASSLTTGLAVTQYF
.,TRBV5-4,.,TRBJ1-5,TGTGCCAGCAGCTTGGATATTGGAAATCAGCCCCAGCATTTT,CASSLDIGNQPQHF
.,TRBV14,.,TRBJ2-5,TGTGCCAGCAGCCAAGGGTTCCTAGCGGAGACCCAGTACTTC,CASSQGFLAETQYF
.,TRBV7-2,once,TRBJ2-7,TGTGCCAGCAGCCGCAGACAAAACCACGAGCAGTACTTC,CASSRRQNHEQYF
.,TRBV5-1,.,TRBJ2-3,TGCGCCAGCAGCTTGGAGGTGCGGGGAAGGGATACGCAGTATTTT,CASSLEVRGRDTQYF
.,TRBV29-1,.,TRBJ2-4,TGCAGCGCCCGGGGGTGGGAAAACATTCAGTACTTC,CSARGWENIQYF
.,TRBV6-1,.,TRBJ1-5,TGTGCCAGCACCGGGGCGGGGAACAATCAGCCCCAGCATTTT,CASTGAGNNQPQHF
.,TRBV6-6,.,TRBJ1-2,TGTGCCAGCAATGGGGGGCCACTCTTCGACTATGGCTACACCTTC,CASNGGPLFDYGYTF
.,TRBV27,.,TRBJ2-7,TGTGCCAGCAGTCCAACAGGGACCCACGAGCAGTACTTC,CASSPTGTHEQYF
TRBD2,TRBV6-1,.,TRBJ2-5,TGTGCCAGCCGGGGGAGGGTCCAAGAGACCCAGTACTTC,CASRGRVQETQYF